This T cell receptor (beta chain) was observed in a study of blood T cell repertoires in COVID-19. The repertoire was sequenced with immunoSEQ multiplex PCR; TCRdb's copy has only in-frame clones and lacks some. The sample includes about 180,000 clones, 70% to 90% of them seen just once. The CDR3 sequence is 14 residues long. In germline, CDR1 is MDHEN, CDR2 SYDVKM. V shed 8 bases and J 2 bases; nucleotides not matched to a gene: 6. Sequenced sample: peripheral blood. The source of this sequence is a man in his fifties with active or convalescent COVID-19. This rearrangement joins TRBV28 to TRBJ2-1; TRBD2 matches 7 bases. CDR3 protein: CASGVGGTYNEQFF. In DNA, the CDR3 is TGTGCCAGCGGTGTGGGGGGGACCTACAATGAGCAGTTCTTC.